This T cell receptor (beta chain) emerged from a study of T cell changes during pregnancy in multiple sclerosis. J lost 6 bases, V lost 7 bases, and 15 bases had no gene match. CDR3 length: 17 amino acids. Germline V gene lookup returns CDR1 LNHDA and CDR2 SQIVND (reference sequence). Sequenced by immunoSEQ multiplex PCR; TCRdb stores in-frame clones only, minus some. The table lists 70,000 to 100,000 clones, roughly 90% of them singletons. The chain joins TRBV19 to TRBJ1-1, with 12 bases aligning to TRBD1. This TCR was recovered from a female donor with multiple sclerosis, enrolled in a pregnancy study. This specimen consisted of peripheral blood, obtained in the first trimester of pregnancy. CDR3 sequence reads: CASIGRLGDRGQAEAFF. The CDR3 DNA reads TGTGCCAGTATCGGCCGTTTGGGGGACAGGGGGCAGGCTGAAGCTTTCTTT. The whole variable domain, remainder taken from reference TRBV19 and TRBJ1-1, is DGGITQSPKYLFRKEGQNVTLSCEQNLNHDAMYWYRQDPGQGLRLIYYSQIVNDFQKGDIAEGYSVSREKKESFPLTVTSAQKNPTAFYLCASIGRLGDRGQAEAFFGQGTRLTVV.